The rows below give T cell receptor beta chains drawn from one sample of a study of blood T cell repertoires in COVID-19. TCRdb's table, derived via immunoSEQ multiplex PCR, lists solely in-frame clones and lacks some. The sample yields 250,000 to 350,000 clones, roughly four fifths seen once. The sequenced sample was peripheral blood. The receptor set was obtained from a person between 65 and 79 years old with COVID-19, enrolled during active disease. The CDR3 runs from the conserved cysteine through the conserved F or W. The order of the fields is J gene, V gene, clone size, D gene, CDR3 DNA, CDR3 protein. The D gene is left open where the match is weak. Part of the rows lack a size; the others show once, few, many or a class for expanded clones.

>TRBJ2-5|TRBV9|few|.
TGTGCCAGCAGCGTAGGTACAGGCCGCCAAGAGACCCAGTACTTC
CASSVGTGRQETQYF
>TRBJ1-1|TRBV7-9|.|.
TGTGCCAGCAGCTTAGGTCCGGGGGAGAGGGACACTGAAGCTTTCTTT
CASSLGPGERDTEAFF
>TRBJ2-2|TRBV7-9|once|.
TGTGCCAGCAGCCTTCAGGGTACCGGGGAGCTGTTTTTT
CASSLQGTGELFF
>TRBJ2-1|TRBV14|.|.
TGTGCCAGCAGCCAAGATCCGGCGGGGGCCGCTAGTAGGCAGTTCTTC
CASSQDPAGAASRQFF
>TRBJ2-3|TRBV5-1|.|TRBD2
TGCGCCAGCAGCTTCATAGCGGGAGCCCCAGATACGCAGTATTTT
CASSFIAGAPDTQYF
>TRBJ2-7|TRBV6-2/TRBV6-3|.|.
TGTGCCAGCAGTCTAGGTCTGGAGCAGTACTTC
CASSLGLEQYF
>TRBJ2-1|TRBV7-9|.|.
TGTGCCAGCAGCTTACAAGAGAATGAGCAGTTCTTC
CASSLQENEQFF
>TRBJ2-7|TRBV9|few|.
TGTGCCAGCAGCCCCTCTGCGAGCGGTCCCTACGAGCAGTACTTC
CASSPSASGPYEQYF
>TRBJ1-2|TRBV3-1/TRBV3-2|.|TRBD1
TGTGCCAGCAGCCAGCACGACAGGGGCTTCAACTATGGCTACACCTTC
CASSQHDRGFNYGYTF
>TRBJ2-7|TRBV5-6|.|.
TGTGCCAGCAGCTTGGTTGACTCCGAGCAGTACTTC
CASSLVDSEQYF
>TRBJ2-3|TRBV29-1|.|.
TGCAGCGTGAGGCGGCTAGCGAGCACAGATACGCAGTATTTT
CSVRRLASTDTQYF
>TRBJ1-5|TRBV28|.|.
TGTGCCAGCAGACGCCACGGGGGGGGCGCCCCCCAGCATTTT
CASRRHGGGAPQHF
>TRBJ2-5|TRBV7-8|.|.
TGTGCCAGCAGCACGTGGGTAGGGCAGGGTTCCGAGACCCAGTACTTC
CASSTWVGQGSETQYF
>TRBJ2-2|TRBV3-1/TRBV3-2|few|TRBD2
TGTGCCAGCTCAGTTGCGGGGGGCTCTAACACCGGGGAGCTGTTTTTT
CASSVAGGSNTGELFF
>TRBJ2-3|TRBV7-2|.|TRBD2
TGTGCCAGCAGCTTAGCGGGCGGGGGGGTGACAGATACGCAGTATTTT
CASSLAGGGVTDTQYF
>TRBJ2-1|TRBV7-9|.|.
TGTGCCAGCAGCTGGGACTATGAGCAGTTCTTC
CASSWDYEQFF
>TRBJ2-5|TRBV19|once|TRBD1
TGTGCCAGTAGTATAGGAGGAGACAGGGGCCGGAAAGAGACCCAGTACTTC
CASSIGGDRGRKETQYF
>TRBJ1-1|TRBV6-6|.|.
TGTGCCAGCAGTTATGGGGGCCGTCGCACTGAAGCTTTCTTT
CASSYGGRRTEAFF
>TRBJ2-7|TRBV6-5|.|.
TGTGCCGGTCAACAGCCCGATACCTACGAGCAGTACTTC
CAGQQPDTYEQYF
>TRBJ1-5|TRBV24-1|.|.
TGTGCCACCAGTGATTTCGGTCAGCCCCAGCATTTT
CATSDFGQPQHF
>TRBJ2-7|TRBV5-5|few|.
TGTGCCAGCAGCAGCCAGGACGGGGGCGAGCAGTACTTC
CASSSQDGGEQYF
>TRBJ2-5|TRBV4-2|.|TRBD2
TGTGCCAGCCGCCAAGCGGGGGGAGGGGGGCAAGAGACCCAGTACTTC
CASRQAGGGGQETQYF
>TRBJ1-1|TRBV5-5|.|.
TGTGCCAGCAGCTTACAACCGGGACTAAACACTGAAGCTTTCTTT
CASSLQPGLNTEAFF
>TRBJ2-2|TRBV4-3|.|TRBD1
TGCGCCAGCAGCCAAAGGAACCCGGGACAGCCCGTCGGGGAGCTGTTTTTT
CASSQRNPGQPVGELFF
>TRBJ2-2|TRBV2|.|TRBD2
TGTGCCAGCAGTGGTCGGGGGGGCGAGAAAACAAACACCGGGGAGCTGTTTTTT
CASSGRGGEKTNTGELFF
>TRBJ1-1|TRBV6-2/TRBV6-3|.|.
TGTGCCAGCAGTTACTCGCTCCTCAAAGGGGTCCCGAACACTGAAGCTTTCTTT
CASSYSLLKGVPNTEAFF
>TRBJ1-2|TRBV6-1|few|TRBD1
TGTGCCAGCAGTGAAAGTTCGGGACAGGACTATGGCTACACCTTC
CASSESSGQDYGYTF
>TRBJ2-7|TRBV6-5|.|TRBD1
TGTGCCAGCAGTTCCAGGGACAGGGGTAACGAGCAGTACTTC
CASSSRDRGNEQYF
>TRBJ1-2|TRBV7-2|.|.
TGTGCCAGCAGCAACAACAGGGTATCCTATGGCTACACCTTC
CASSNNRVSYGYTF
>TRBJ2-2|TRBV2|.|.
TGTGCCAGCAGTTATCTCGGTTTTGGCACCGGGGAGCTGTTTTTT
CASSYLGFGTGELFF
>TRBJ2-5|TRBV10-3|.|.
TGTGCCATCAGTCCGAGAGGAACGGGGGAGACCCAGTACTTC
CAISPRGTGETQYF